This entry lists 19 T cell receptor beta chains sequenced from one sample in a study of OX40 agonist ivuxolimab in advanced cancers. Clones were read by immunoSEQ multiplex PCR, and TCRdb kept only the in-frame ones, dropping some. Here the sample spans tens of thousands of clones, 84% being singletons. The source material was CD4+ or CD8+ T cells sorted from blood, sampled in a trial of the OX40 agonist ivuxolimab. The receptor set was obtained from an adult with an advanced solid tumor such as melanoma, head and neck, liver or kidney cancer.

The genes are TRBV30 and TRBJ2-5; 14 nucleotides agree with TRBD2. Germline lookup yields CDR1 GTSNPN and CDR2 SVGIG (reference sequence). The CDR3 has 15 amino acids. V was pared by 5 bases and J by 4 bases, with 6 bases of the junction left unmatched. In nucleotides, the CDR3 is TGTGCCTGGGAGCCGGGACTAGCGGGGGCAGAGACCCAGTACTTC. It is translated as CAWEPGLAGAETQYF.

The CDR3 here is CASSSRDRVNTGELFF. The CDR3 coding sequence is TGTGCCAGCAGTTCCCGGGACAGGGTGAACACCGGGGAGCTGTTTTTT. The chain is built from TRBV7-7 and TRBJ2-2, with TRBD1 matching over 9 bases. CDR1 is SSHAT, CDR2 FNYEAQ, per germline (reference sequence). The CDR3 consists of 16 residues. Trimming cost V 6 bases and J 1 base; bases outside gene matches: 6.

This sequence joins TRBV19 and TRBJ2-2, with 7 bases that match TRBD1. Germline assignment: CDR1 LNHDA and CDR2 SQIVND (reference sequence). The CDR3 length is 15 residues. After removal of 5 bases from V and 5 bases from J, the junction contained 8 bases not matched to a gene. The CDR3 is CASSSGGIGTGELFF. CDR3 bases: TGTGCCAGTAGTTCAGGGGGTATCGGGACCGGGGAGCTGTTTTTT.

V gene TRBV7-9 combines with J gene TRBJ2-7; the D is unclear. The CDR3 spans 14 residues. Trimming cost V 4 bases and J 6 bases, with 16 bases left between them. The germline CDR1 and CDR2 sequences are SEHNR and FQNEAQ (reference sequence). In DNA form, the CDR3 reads TGTGCCAGCAGCTCGCCGGCAGGTAGGAGCGAGCAGTACTTC. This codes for CASSSPAGRSEQYF.

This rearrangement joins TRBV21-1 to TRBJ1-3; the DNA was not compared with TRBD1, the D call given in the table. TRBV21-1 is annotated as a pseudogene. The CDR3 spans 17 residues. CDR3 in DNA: TGTGCCAGCATCTCCACTAAGCCAGGGTTCTCTGGAAACACCATATATTTT. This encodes CASISTKPGFSGNTIYF.

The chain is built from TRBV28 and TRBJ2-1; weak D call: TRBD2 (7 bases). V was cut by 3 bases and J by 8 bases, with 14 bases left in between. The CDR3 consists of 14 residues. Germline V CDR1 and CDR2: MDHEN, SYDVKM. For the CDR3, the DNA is TGTGCCAGCAGTTTTCGGGGGGCGAGGGATGAGCAGTTCTTC. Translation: CASSFRGARDEQFF.

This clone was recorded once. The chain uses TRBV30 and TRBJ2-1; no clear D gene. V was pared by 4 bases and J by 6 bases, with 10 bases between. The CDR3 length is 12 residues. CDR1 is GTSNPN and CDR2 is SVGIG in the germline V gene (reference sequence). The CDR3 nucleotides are TGTGCCTGGACCTCAAGAGGCAATGAGCAGTTCTTC. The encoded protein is CAWTSRGNEQFF.

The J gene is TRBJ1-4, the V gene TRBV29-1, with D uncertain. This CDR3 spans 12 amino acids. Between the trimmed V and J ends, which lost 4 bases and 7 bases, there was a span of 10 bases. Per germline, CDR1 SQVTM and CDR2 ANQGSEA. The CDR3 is CSVAEGSEKLFF. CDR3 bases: TGCAGCGTTGCGGAGGGAAGTGAAAAACTGTTTTTT.

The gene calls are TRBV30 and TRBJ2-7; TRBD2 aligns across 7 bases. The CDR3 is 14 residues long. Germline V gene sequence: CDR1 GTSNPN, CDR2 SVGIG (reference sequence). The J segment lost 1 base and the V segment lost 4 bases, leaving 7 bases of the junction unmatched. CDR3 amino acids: CAWTKGLGSYEQYF. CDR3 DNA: TGTGCCTGGACTAAAGGACTAGGGTCCTACGAGCAGTACTTC.

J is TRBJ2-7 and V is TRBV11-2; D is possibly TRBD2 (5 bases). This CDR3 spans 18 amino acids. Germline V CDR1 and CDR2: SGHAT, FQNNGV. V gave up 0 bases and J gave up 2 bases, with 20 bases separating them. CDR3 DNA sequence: TGTGCCAGCAGCTTAGATCTCATGGTCAGAGGGTCCACCTACGAGCAGTACTTC. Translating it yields CASSLDLMVRGSTYEQYF.

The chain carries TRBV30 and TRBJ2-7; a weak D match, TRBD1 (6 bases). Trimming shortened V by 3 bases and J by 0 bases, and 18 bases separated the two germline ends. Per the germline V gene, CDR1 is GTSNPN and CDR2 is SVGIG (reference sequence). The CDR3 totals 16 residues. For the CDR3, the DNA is TGTGCCTGGAGCTCCTCCAGCAGGGGAGACTCCTACGAGCAGTACTTC. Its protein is CAWSSSSRGDSYEQYF. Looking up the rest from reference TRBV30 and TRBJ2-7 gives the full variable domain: SQTIHQWPATLVQPVGSPLSLECTVEGTSNPNLYWYRQAAGRGLQLLFYSVGIGQISSEVPQNLSASRPQDRQFILSSKKLLLSDSGFYLCAWSSSSRGDSYEQYFGPGTRLTVT.

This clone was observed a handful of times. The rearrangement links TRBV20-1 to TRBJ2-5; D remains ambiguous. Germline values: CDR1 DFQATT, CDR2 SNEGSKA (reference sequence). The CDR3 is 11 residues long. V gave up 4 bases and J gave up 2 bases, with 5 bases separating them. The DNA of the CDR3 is TGCAGTGCTACGCCTCAAGAGACCCAGTACTTC. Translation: CSATPQETQYF.

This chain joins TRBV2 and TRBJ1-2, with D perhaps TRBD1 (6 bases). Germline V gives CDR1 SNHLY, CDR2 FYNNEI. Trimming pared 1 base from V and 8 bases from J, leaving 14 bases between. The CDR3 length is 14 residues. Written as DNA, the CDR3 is TGTGCCAGCAGTGAAGGTCAGGGGACGGGAGGCTACACCTTC. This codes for CASSEGQGTGGYTF. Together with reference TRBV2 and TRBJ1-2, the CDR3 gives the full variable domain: EPEVTQTPSHQVTQMGQEVILRCVPISNHLYFYWYRQILGQKVEFLVSFYNNEISEKSEIFDDQFSVERPDGSNFTLKIRSTKLEDSAMYFCASSEGQGTGGYTFGSGTRLTVV.

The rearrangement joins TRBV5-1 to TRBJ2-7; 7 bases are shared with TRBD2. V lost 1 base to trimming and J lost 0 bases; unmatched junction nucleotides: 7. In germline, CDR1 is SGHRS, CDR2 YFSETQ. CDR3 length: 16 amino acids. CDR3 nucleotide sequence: TGCGCCAGCAGCTTGATGAGTCGCGGGAGCTCCTACGAGCAGTACTTC. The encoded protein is CASSLMSRGSSYEQYF.

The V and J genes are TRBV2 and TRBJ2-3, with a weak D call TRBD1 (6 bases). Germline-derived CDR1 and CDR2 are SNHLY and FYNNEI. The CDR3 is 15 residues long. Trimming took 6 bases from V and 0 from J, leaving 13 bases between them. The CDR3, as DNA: TGTGCCAGCAGCGCCGACAGGTCTAGCACAGATACGCAGTATTTT. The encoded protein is CASSADRSSTDTQYF.

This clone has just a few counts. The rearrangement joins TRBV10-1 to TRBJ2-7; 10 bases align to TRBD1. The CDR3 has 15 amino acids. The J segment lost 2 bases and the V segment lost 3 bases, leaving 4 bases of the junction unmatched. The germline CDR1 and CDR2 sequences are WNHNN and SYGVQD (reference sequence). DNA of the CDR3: TGCGCCAGCAGTGAAGGTGGACAGGGGGCCTACGAGCAGTACTTC. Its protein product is CASSEGGQGAYEQYF.

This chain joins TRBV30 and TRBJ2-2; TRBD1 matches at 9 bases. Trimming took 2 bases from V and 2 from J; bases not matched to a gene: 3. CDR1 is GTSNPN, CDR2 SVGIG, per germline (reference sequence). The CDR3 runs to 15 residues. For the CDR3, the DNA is TGTGCCTGGAGTACGGGACAGGGTAACACCGGGGAGCTGTTTTTT. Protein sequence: CAWSTGQGNTGELFF.

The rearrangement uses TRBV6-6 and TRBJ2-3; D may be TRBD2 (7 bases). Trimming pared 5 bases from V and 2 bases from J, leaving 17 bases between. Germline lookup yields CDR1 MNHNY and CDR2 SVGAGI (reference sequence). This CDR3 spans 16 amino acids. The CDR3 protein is CASSPLGGASTDTQYF. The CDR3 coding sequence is TGTGCCAGCAGTCCTCTTGGGGGGGCCTCCACAGATACGCAGTATTTT.

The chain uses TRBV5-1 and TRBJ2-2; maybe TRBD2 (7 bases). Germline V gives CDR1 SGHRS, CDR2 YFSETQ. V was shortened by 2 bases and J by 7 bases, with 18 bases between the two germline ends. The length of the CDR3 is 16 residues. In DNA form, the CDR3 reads TGCGCCAGCAGCTTACGGGGGGCCCGAATGATCGGGGAGCTGTTTTTT. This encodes CASSLRGARMIGELFF.